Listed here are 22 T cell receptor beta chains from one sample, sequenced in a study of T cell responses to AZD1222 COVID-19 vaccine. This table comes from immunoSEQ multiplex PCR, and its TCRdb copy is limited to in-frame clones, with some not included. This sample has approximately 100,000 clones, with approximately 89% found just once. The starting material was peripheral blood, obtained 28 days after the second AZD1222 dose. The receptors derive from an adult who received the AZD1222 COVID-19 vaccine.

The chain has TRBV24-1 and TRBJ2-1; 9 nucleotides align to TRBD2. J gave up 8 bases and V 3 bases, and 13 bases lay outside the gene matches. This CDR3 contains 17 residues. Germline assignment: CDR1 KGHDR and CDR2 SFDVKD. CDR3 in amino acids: CATSDGSSGRIRDEQFF. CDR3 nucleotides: TGTGCCACCAGTGATGGATCGAGCGGGAGGATTAGGGATGAGCAGTTCTTC.

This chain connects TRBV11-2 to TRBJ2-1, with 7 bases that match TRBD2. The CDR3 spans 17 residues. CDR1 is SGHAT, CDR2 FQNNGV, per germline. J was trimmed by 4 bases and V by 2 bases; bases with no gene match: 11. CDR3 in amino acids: CASSLRASGALYNEQFF. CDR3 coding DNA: TGTGCCAGCAGCTTAAGGGCTAGCGGAGCCTTATACAATGAGCAGTTCTTC.

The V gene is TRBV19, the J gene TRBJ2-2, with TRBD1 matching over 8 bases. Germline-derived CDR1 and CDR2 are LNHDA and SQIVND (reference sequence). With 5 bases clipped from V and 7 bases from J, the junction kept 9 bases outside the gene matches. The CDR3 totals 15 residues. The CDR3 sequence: CASSQGAHGIGELFF. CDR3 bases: TGTGCCAGTAGTCAGGGGGCCCATGGGATCGGGGAGCTGTTTTTT.

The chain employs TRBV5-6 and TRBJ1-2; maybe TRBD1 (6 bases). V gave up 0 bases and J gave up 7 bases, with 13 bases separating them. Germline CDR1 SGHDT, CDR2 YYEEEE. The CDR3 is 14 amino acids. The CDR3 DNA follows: TGTGCCAGCAGCTTGGCCGGGACAATGAGTGGCTACACCTTC. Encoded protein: CASSLAGTMSGYTF.

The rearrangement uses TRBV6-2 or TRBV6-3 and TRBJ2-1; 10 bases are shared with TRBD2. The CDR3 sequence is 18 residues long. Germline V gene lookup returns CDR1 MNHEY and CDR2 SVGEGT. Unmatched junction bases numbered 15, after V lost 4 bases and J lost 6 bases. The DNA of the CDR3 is TGTGCCAGCAGTTCCCATTTGATAGCGGGAGGAAGGGGCAATGAGCAGTTCTTC. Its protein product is CASSSHLIAGGRGNEQFF.

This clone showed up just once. CDR3 in DNA: TGTGCCTTCCCGTGGGGCGGGAGGGCCAATGAGCAGTTCTTC. This encodes CAFPWGGRANEQFF. The J gene is TRBJ2-1, the V gene TRBV2; TRBD2 matches 9 bases. Trimming took 11 bases from V and 6 from J; bases not matched to a gene: 11. Germline V gene lookup returns CDR1 SNHLY and CDR2 FYNNEI. The CDR3 contains 14 residues. Full variable domain (missing parts from reference TRBV2 and TRBJ2-1): EPEVTQTPSHQVTQMGQEVILRCVPISNHLYFYWYRQILGQKVEFLVSFYNNEISEKSEIFDDQFSVERPDGSNFTLKIRSTKLEDSAMYFCAFPWGGRANEQFFGPGTRLTVL.

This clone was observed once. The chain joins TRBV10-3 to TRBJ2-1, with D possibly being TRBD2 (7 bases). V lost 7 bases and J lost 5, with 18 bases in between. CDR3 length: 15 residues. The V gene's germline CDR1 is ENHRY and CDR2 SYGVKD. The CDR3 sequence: CAINVGGALHNEQFF. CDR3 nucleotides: TGTGCCATCAATGTGGGGGGGGCTCTACACAATGAGCAGTTCTTC.

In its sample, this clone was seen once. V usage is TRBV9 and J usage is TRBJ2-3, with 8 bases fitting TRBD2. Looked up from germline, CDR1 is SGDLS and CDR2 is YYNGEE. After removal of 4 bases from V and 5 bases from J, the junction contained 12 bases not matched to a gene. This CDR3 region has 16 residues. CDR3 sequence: CASSSNPTSDGDTQYF. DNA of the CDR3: TGTGCCAGCAGCTCCAACCCGACTAGCGATGGAGATACGCAGTATTTT.

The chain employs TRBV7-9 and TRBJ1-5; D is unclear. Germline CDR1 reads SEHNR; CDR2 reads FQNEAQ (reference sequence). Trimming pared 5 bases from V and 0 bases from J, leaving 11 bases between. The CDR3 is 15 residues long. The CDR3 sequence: CASSLDTFSNQPQHF. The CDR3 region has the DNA TGTGCCAGCAGCCTCGACACCTTTAGCAATCAGCCCCAGCATTTT.

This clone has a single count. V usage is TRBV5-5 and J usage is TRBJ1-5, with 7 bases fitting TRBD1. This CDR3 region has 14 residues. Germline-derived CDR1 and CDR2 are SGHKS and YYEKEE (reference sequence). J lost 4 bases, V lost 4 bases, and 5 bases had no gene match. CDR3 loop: CASSVIQGNQPQHF. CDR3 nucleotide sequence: TGTGCCAGCAGCGTGATACAGGGGAATCAGCCCCAGCATTTT.

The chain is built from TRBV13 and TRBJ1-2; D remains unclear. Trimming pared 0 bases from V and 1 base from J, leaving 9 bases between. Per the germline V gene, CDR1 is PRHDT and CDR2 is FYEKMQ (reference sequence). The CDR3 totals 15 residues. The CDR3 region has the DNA TGTGCCAGCAGCTTAGGACAGCTATTTAACTATGGCTACACCTTC. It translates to CASSLGQLFNYGYTF. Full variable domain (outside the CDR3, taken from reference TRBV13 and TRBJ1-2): AAGVIQSPRHLIKEKRETATLKCYPIPRHDTVYWYQQGPGQDPQFLISFYEKMQSDKGSIPDRFSAQQFSDYHSELNMSSLELGDSALYFCASSLGQLFNYGYTFGSGTRLTVV.

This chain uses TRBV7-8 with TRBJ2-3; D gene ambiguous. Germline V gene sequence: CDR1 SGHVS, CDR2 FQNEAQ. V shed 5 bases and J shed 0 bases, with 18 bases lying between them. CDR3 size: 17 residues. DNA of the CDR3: TGTGCCAGCAGCCCGCCCGGAGCGTTCCCTAGCACAGATACGCAGTATTTT. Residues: CASSPPGAFPSTDTQYF.

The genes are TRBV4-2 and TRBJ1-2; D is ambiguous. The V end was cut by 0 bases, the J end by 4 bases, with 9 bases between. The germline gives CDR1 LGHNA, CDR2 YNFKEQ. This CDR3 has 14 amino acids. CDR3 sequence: CASSQDRTSYGYTF. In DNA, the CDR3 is TGTGCCAGCAGCCAAGATCGTACCTCCTATGGCTACACCTTC.

CDR3 DNA sequence: TGCGCCAGCAAGGACAGGGTGGCAGATACGCAGTATTTT. Its translation: CASKDRVADTQYF. This chain uses TRBV4-3 with TRBJ2-3, with 8 positions matching TRBD1. CDR1 is LGHNA, CDR2 YSLEER, per germline. The CDR3 spans 13 residues. Trimming removed 7 bases from V and 4 bases from J; junction bases left unmatched: 4.

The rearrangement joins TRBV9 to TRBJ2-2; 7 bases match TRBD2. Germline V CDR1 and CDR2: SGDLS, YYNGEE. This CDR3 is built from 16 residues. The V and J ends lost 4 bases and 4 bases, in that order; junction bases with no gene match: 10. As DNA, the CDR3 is TGTGCCAGCAGCCTCTGGAGCGGGATCGTCACCGGGGAGCTGTTTTTT. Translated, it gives CASSLWSGIVTGELFF.

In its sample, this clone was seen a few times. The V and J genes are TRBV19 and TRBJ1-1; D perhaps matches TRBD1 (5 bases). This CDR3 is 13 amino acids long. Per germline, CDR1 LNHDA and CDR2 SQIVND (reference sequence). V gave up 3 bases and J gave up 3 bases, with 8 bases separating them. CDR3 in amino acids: CASSMGEDTEAFF. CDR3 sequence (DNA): TGTGCCAGTAGTATGGGGGAAGACACTGAAGCTTTCTTT.

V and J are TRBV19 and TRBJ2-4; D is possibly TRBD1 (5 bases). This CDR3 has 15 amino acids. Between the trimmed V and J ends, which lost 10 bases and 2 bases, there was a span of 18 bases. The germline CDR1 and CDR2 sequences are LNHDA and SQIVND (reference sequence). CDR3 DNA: TGTGCCACGTTGGACACCACAAGAACCAAAAACATTCAGTACTTC. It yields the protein CATLDTTRTKNIQYF.

DNA of the CDR3: TGTGCCAGCAGGCGGGACAGGGTTAGTGGCTACACCTTC. Translated: CASRRDRVSGYTF. The rearrangement uses TRBV7-2 and TRBJ1-2; 9 nucleotides agree with TRBD1. Germline V gene sequence: CDR1 SGHTA, CDR2 FQGNSA. This CDR3 has 13 residues. Trimming cost V 6 bases and J 7 bases; bases outside gene matches: 6.

CDR3 sequence (DNA): TGTGCCAGCAGTCCGCTCCGGCGGGGCGGAAACAATGAGCAGTTCTTC. It is translated as CASSPLRRGGNNEQFF. V and J are TRBV2 and TRBJ2-1, with D tentatively TRBD2 (6 bases). Trimming removed 5 bases at V and 5 bases at J, with 19 bases between. Germline loops: CDR1 SNHLY, CDR2 FYNNEI. CDR3 length equals 16 residues. Based on the CDR3 plus reference TRBV2 and TRBJ2-1, the full variable domain is EPEVTQTPSHQVTQMGQEVILRCVPISNHLYFYWYRQILGQKVEFLVSFYNNEISEKSEIFDDQFSVERPDGSNFTLKIRSTKLEDSAMYFCASSPLRRGGNNEQFFGPGTRLTVL.

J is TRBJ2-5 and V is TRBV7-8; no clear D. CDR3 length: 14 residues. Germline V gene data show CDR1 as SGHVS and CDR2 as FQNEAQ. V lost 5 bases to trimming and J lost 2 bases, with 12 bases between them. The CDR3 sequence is CASSSRVLQETQYF. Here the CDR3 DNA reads TGTGCCAGCAGCAGCCGGGTCCTACAAGAGACCCAGTACTTC.

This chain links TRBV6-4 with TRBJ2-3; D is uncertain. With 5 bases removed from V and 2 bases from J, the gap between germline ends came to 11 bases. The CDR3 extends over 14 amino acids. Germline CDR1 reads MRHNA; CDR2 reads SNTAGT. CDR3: CASSSAGFTDTQYF. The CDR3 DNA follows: TGTGCCAGCAGTTCAGCCGGCTTCACAGATACGCAGTATTTT.

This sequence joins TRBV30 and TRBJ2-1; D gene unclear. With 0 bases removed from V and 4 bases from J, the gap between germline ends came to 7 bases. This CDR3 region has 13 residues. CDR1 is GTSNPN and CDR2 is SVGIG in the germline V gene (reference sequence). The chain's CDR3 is CAWSVHTYNEQFF. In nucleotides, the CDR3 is TGTGCCTGGAGTGTTCACACTTACAATGAGCAGTTCTTC.